The present T cell receptor beta chain was sequenced within a study of blood T cell repertoires in COVID-19. For the study at large: T cells, B-cell-depleted T cells, or PBMCs supplied cDNA or gDNA.

Source study methods: For nucleated cells, counts were estimated from reference gene primer amplification. Produced via immunoSEQ multiplex PCR; TCRdb's table is partial and in-frame only. The D gene and trimming were derived from the DNA, and the V and J assignments and clone size from that table. The sample includes 240,000 or so clones, around four fifths seen only once; the top ten take about 1.9%. The sample was peripheral blood. The TCR comes from a woman of 80 years or more with acute or convalescent COVID-19.

The CDR3 DNA follows: TGTGCCAGCAGCTTAGGGGCGGGGGCACCCTACAATGAGCAGTTCTTC. Translated, it gives CASSLGAGAPYNEQFF. This chain connects TRBV7-2 to TRBJ2-1; D perhaps matches TRBD2 (7 bases). In germline, CDR1 is SGHTA, CDR2 FQGNSA. The CDR3 is made up of 16 amino acids. Trimming removed 1 base from V and 2 bases from J, with 12 bases in between.